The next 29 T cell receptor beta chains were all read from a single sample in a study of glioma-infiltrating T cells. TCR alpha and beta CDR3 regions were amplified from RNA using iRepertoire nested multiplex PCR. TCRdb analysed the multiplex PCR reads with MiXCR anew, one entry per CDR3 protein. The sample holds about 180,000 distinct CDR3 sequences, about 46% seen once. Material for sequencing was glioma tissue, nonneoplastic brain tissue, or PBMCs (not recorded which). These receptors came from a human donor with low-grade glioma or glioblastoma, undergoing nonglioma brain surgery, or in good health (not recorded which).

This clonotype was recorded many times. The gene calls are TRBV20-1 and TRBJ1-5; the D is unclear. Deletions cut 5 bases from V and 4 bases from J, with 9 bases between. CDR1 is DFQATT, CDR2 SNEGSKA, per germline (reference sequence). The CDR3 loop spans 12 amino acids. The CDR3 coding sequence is TGCAGTGCTGTTTCTCGGAATCAGCCCCAGCATTTT. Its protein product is CSAVSRNQPQHF.

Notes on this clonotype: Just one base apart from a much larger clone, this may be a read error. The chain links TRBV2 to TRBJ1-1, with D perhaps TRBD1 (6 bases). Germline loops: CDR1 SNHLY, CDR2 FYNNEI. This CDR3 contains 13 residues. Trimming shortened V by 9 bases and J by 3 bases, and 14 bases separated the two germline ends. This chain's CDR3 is CARGTRGDTEAFF. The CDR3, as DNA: TGTGCCAGAGGCACGAGGGGGGACACTGAAGCTTTCTTT.

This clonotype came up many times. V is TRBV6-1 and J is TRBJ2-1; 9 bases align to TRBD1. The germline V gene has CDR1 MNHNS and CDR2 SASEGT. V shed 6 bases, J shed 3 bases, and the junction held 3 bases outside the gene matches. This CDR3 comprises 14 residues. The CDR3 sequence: CASSGTGSYNEQFF. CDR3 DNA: TGTGCCAGCAGCGGGACAGGGAGCTACAATGAGCAGTTCTTC.

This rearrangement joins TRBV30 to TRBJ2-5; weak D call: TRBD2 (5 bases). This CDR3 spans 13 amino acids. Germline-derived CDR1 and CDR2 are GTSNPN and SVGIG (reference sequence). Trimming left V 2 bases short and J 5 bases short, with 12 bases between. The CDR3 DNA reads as TGTGCCTGGAGTTTGGGGAGTCGGGAGACCCAGTACTTC. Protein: CAWSLGSRETQYF. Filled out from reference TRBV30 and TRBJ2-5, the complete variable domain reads SQTIHQWPATLVQPVGSPLSLECTVEGTSNPNLYWYRQAAGRGLQLLFYSVGIGQISSEVPQNLSASRPQDRQFILSSKKLLLSDSGFYLCAWSLGSRETQYFGPGTRLLVL.

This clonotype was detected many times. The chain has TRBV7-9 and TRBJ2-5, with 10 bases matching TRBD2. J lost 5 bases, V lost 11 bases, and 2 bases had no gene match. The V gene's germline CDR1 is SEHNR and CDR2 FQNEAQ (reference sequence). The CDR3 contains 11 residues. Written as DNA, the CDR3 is TGTGCCGGGACTAGCGTGGAGACCCAGTACTTC. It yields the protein CAGTSVETQYF.

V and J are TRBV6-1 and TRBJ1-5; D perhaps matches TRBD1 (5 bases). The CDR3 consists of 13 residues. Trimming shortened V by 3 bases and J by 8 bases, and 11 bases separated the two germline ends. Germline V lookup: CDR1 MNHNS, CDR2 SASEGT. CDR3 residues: CASSDREPEPQHF. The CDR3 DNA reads TGTGCCAGCAGTGACAGGGAGCCTGAGCCCCAGCATTTT.

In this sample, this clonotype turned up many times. CDR3 DNA sequence: TGCAGTGCTAGACCCGGGACGGTAAATCAGCCCCAGCATTTT. It codes for CSARPGTVNQPQHF. The chain carries TRBV20-1 and TRBJ1-5; D is perhaps TRBD1 (5 bases). The germline V gene has CDR1 DFQATT and CDR2 SNEGSKA (reference sequence). With 2 bases removed from V and 4 bases from J, the gap between germline ends came to 12 bases. The CDR3 consists of 14 residues.

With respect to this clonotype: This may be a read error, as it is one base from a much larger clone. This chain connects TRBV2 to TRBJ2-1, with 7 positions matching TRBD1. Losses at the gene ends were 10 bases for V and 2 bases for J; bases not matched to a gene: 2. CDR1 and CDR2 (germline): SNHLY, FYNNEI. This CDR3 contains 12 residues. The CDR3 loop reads CANRGPYNEQFF. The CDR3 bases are TGTGCCAACAGGGGACCCTACAATGAGCAGTTCTTC.

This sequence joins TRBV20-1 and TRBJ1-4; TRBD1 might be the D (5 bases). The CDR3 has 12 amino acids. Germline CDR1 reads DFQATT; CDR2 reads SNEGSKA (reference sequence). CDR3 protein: CIAPGSNEKLFF. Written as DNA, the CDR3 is TGCATCGCACCAGGGTCTAATGAAAAACTGTTTTTT.

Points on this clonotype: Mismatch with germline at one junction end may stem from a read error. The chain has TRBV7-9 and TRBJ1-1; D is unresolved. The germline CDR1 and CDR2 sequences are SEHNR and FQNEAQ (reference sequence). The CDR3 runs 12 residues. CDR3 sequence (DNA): TGTGCCATCAGCTCCGGTAACACTGAAGCTTTCTTT. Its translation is CAISSGNTEAFF.

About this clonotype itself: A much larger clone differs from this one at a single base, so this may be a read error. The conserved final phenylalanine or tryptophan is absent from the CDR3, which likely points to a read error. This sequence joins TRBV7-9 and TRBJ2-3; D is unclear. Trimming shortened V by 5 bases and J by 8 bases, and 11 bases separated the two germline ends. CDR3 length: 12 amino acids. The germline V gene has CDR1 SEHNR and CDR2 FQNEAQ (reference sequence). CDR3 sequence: CASSQSDFTQYL. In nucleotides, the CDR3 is TGTGCCAGCAGCCAAAGTGATTTTACGCAGTATCTT.

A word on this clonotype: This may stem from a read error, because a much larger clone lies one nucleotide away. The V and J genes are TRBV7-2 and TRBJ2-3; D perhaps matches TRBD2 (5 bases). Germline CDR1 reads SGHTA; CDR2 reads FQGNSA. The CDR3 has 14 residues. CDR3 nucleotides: TGTGCCTGCAGCTTAGTTGACGGGGCAGATACGCAGTATTTT. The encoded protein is CACSLVDGADTQYF.

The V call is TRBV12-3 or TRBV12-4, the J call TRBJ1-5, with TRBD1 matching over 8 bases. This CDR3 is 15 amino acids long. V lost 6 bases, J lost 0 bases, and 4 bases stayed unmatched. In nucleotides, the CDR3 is TGTGCCAGCAGGCAGGGGGCGGTTAGCAATCAGCCCCAGCATTTT. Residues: CASRQGAVSNQPQHF.

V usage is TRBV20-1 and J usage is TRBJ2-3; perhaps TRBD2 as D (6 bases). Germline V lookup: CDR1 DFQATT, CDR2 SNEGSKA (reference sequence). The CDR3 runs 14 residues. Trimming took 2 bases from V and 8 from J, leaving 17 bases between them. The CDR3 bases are TGCAGTGCTAGAAGGCCCGGAGGGGCAGTTACGCAGTATTTT. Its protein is CSARRPGGAVTQYF.

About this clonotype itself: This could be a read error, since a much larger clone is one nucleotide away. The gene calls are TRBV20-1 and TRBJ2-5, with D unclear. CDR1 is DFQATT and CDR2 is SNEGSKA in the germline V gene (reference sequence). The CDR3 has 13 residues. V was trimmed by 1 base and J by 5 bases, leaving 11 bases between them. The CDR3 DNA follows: TGCAGTGCTAGAGTTCCGGGTGGGGAGACCCAGTACTTC. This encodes CSARVPGGETQYF.

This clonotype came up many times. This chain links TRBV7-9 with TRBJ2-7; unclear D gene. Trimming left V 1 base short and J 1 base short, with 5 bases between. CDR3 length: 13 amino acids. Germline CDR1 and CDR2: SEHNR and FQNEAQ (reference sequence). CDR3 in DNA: TGTGCCAGCAGCTTAGACCAGTCCTACGAGCAGTACTTC. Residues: CASSLDQSYEQYF.

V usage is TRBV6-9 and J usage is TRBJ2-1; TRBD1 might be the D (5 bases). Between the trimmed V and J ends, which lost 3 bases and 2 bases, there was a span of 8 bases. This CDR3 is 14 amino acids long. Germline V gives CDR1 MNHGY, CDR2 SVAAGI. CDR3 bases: TGTGCCAGCAGTTACGTGACAGCCTACAATGAGCAGTTCTTC. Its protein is CASSYVTAYNEQFF.

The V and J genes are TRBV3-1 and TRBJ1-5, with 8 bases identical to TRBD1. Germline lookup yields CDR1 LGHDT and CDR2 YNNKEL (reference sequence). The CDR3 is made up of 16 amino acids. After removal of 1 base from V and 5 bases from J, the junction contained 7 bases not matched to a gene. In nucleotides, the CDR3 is TGTGCCAGCAGCCAAGCCGACACAGGGGGGTATCAGCCCCAGCATTTT. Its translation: CASSQADTGGYQPQHF.

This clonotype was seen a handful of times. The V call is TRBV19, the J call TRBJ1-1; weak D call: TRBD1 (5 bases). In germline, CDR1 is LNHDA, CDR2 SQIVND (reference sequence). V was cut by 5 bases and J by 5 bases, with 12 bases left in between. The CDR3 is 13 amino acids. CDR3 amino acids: CASSLGVGTEAFF. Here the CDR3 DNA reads TGTGCCAGTAGTTTGGGGGTTGGGACTGAAGCTTTCTTT.

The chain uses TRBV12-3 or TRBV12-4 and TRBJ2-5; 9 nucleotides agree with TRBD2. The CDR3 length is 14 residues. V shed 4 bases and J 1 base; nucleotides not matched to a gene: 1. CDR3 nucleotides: TGTGCCAGCAGTTATAGCGGGAGCCAAGAGACCCAGTACTTC. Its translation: CASSYSGSQETQYF.

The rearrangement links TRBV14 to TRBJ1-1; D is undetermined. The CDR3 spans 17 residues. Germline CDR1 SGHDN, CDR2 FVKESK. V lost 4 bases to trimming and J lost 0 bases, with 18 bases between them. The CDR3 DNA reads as TGTGCCAGCAGCCTGAACCCAGGTAGCCCTATGAACACTGAAGCTTTCTTT. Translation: CASSLNPGSPMNTEAFF. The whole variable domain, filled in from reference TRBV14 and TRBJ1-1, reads EAGVTQFPSHSVIEKGQTVTLRCDPISGHDNLYWYRRVMGKEIKFLLHFVKESKQDESGMPNNRFLAERTGGTYSTLKVQPAELEDSGVYFCASSLNPGSPMNTEAFFGQGTRLTVV.

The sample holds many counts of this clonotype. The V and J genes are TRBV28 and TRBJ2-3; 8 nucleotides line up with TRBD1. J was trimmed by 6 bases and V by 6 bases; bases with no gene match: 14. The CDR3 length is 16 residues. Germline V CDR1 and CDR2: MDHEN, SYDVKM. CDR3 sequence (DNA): TGTGCCAGCAGCCCGGCGGGGCAGGGGGCGTCGGATACGCAGTATTTT. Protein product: CASSPAGQGASDTQYF.

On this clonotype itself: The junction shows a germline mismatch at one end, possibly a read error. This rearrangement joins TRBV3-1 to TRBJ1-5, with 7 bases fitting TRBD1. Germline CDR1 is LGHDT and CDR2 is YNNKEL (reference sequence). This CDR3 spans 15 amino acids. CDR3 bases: TGTGCCAGCAGACAAGGGACAGTTAGCAATCAGCCCCAGCATTTT. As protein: CASRQGTVSNQPQHF.

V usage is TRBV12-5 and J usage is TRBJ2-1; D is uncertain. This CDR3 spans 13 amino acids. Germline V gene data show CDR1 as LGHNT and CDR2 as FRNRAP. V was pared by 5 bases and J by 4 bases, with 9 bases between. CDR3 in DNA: TGTGCTAGTGGTCCAACAACGTACAATGAGCAGTTCTTC. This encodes CASGPTTYNEQFF.

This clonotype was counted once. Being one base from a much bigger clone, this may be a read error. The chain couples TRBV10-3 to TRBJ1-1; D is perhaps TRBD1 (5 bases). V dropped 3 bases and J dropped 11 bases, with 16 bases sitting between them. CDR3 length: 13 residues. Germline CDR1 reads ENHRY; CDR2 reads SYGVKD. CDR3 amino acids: CAISDPRDPSAFF. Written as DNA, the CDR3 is TGTGCCATCAGTGACCCCAGGGACCCCTCTGCTTTCTTT.

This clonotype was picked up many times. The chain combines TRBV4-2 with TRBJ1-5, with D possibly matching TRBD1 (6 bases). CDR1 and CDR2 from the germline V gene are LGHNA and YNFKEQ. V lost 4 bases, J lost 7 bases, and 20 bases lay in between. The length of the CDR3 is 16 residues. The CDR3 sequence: CASSLEPGGRGQPQHF. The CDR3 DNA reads TGTGCCAGCAGCCTCGAACCCGGGGGGCGCGGACAGCCCCAGCATTTT.

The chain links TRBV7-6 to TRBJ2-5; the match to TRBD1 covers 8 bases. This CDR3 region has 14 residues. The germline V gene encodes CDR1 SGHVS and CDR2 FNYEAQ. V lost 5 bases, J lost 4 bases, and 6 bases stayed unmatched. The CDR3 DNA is TGTGCCAGCAGCCGGGACAGGTCTGGAGAGACCCAGTACTTC. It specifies CASSRDRSGETQYF.

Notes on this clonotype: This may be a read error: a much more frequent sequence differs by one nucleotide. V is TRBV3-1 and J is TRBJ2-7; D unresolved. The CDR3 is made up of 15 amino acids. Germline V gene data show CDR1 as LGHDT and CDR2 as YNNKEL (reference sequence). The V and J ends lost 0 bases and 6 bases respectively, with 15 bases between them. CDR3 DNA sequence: TGTGCCAGCAGCCAAGATGATGGAGCGTGGGGCGAGCAGTACTTC. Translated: CASSQDDGAWGEQYF.

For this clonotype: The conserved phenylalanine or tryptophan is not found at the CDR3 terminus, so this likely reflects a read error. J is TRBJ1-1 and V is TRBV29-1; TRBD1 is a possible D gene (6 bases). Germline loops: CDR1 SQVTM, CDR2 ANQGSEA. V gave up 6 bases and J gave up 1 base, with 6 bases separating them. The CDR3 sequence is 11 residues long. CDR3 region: CSVGANTEAFL. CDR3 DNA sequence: TGCAGCGTGGGGGCGAACACTGAAGCTTTCTTA.